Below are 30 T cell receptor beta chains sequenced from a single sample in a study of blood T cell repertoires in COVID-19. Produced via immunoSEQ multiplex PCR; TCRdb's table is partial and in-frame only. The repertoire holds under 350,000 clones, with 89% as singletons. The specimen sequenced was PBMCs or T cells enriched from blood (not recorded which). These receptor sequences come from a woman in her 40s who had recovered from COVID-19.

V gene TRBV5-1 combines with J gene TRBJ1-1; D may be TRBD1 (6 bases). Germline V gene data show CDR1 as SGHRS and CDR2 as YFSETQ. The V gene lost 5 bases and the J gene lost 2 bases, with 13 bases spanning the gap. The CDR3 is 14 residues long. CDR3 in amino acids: CASSSLQGNTEAFF. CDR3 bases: TGCGCCAGCAGTTCCTTACAGGGTAACACTGAAGCTTTCTTT.

CDR3 sequence reads: CASSSGRGRTEAFF. In DNA form, the CDR3 reads TGTGCCAGCAGTTCCGGCAGGGGGCGTACTGAAGCTTTCTTT. The chain links TRBV6-5 to TRBJ1-1; 8 positions agree with TRBD1. J gave up 5 bases and V 4 bases, and 6 bases lay outside the gene matches. This CDR3 contains 14 residues. In germline, CDR1 is MNHEY, CDR2 SVGAGI.

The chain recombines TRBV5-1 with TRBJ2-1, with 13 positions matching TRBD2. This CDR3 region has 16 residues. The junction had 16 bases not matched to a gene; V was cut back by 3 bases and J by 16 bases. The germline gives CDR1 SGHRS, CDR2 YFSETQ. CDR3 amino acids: CASSSGLAGEQTQGFF. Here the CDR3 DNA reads TGCGCCAGCAGCTCAGGACTAGCGGGGGAGCAAACCCAAGGATTCTTC.

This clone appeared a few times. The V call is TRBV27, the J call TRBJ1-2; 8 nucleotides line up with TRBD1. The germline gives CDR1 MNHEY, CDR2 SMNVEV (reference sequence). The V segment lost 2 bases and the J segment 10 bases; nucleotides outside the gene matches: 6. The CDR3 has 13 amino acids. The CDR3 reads CASSLGQGTAYTF. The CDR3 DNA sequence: TGTGCCAGCAGTTTAGGACAGGGAACAGCCTACACCTTC.

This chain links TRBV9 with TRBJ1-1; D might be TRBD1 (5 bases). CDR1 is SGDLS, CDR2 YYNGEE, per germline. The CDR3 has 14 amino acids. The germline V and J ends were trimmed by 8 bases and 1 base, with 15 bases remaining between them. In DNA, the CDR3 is TGTGCCAGTTCGAGAACAGGAGCGAACACTGAAGCTTTCTTT. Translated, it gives CASSRTGANTEAFF.

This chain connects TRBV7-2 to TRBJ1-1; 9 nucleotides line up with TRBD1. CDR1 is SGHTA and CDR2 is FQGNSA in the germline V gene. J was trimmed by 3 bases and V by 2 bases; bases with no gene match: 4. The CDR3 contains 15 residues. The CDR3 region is CASSLLTGGYTEAFF. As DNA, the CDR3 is TGTGCCAGCAGCTTACTAACAGGGGGCTACACTGAAGCTTTCTTT.

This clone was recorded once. The CDR3 nucleotides read TGCGCCAGCAGCTTGGCGACTAGCACAGATACGCAGTATTTT. This gives the protein CASSLATSTDTQYF. J is TRBJ2-3 and V is TRBV5-1, with D uncertain. Germline CDR1 is SGHRS and CDR2 is YFSETQ. V lost 0 bases, J lost 0 bases, and 5 bases lay in between. The CDR3 is 14 amino acids.

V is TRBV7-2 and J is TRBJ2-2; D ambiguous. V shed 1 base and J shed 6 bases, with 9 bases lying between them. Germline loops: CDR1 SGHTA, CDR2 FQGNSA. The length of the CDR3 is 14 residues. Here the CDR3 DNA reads TGTGCCAGCAGCTTAGTGGTTACTCCCGGGGAGCTGTTTTTT. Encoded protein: CASSLVVTPGELFF.

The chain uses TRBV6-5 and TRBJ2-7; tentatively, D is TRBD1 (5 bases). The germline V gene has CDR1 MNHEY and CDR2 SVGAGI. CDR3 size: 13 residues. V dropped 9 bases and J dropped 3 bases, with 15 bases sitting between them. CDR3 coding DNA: TGTGCCAGATCCACAGGTCGTGGCTACGAGCAGTACTTC. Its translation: CARSTGRGYEQYF.

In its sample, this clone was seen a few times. CDR3 sequence (DNA): TGTGCCAGCATCTCGGGACAGGGGAACACCGGGGAGCTGTTTTTT. This gives the protein CASISGQGNTGELFF. J is TRBJ2-2 and V is TRBV6-5; 9 nucleotides match TRBD1. J gave up 1 base and V 7 bases, and 4 bases lay outside the gene matches. CDR1 MNHEY and CDR2 SVGAGI come from the germline V gene. The CDR3 covers 15 residues.

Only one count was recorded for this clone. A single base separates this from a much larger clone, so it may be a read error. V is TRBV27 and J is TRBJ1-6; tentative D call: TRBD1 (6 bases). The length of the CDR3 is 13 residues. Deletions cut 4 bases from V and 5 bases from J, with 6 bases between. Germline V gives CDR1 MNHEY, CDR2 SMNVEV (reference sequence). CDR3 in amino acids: CASSYRDNSPLHF. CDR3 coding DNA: TGTGCCAGCAGTTACAGGGATAATTCACCCCTCCACTTT.

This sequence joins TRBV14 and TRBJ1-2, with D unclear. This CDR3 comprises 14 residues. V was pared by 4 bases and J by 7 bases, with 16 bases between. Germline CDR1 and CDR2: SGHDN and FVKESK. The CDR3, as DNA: TGTGCCAGCAGCCTAACTCGGGGTCTCGGTGGCTACACCTTC. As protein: CASSLTRGLGGYTF.

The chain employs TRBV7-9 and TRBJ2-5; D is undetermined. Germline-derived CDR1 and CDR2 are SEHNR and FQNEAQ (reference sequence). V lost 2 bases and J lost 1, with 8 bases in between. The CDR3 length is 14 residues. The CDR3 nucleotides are TGTGCCAGCAGCTTAAGGAGCCCCCAAGAGACCCAGTACTTC. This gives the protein CASSLRSPQETQYF.

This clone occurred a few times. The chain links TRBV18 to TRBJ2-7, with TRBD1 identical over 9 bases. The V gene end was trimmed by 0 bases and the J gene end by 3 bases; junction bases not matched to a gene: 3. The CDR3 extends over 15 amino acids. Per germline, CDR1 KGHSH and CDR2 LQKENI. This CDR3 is CASSPPRTGDYEQYF. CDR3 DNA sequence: TGTGCCAGCTCACCACCGCGGACAGGGGACTACGAGCAGTACTTC.

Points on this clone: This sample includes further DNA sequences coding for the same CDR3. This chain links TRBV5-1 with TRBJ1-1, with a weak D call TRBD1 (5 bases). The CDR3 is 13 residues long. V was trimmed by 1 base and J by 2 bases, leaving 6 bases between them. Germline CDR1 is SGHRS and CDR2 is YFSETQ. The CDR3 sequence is CASSLQGNTEAFF. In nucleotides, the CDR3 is TGCGCCAGCAGCTTGCAGGGTAACACTGAAGCTTTCTTT.

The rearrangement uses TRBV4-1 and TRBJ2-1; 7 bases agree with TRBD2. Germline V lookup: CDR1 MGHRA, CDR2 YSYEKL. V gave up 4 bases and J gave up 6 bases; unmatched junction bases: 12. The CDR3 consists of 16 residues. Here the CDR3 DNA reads TGCGCCAGCAGCCCCAGCCGGACTAGGCTCACCAATGAGCAGTTCTTC. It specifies CASSPSRTRLTNEQFF.

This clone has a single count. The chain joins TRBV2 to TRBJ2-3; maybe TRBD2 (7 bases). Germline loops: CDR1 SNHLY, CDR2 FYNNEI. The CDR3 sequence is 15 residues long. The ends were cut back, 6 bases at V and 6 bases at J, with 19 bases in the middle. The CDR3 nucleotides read TGTGCCAGCAGCGCGAGGACCGAGGGGGGGGATACGCAGTATTTT. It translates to CASSARTEGGDTQYF.

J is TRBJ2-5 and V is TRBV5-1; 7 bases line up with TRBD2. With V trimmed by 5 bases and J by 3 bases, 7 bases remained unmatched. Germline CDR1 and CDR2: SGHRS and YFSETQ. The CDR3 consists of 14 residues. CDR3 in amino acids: CASRGGGYEETQYF. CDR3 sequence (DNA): TGCGCCAGCAGGGGCGGGGGTTACGAAGAGACCCAGTACTTC.

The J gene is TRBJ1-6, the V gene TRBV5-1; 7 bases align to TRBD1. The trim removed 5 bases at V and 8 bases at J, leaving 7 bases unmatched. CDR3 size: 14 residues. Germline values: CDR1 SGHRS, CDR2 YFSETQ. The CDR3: CASRRDSVDSPLHF. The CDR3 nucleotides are TGCGCCAGCAGAAGGGACAGTGTCGATTCACCCCTCCACTTT.

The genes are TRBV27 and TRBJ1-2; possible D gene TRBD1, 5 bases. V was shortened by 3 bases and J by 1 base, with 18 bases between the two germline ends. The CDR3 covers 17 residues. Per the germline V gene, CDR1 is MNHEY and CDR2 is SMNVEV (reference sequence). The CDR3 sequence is CASSFMAGVLNNYGYTF. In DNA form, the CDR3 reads TGTGCCAGCAGTTTCATGGCGGGGGTACTTAATAACTATGGCTACACCTTC.

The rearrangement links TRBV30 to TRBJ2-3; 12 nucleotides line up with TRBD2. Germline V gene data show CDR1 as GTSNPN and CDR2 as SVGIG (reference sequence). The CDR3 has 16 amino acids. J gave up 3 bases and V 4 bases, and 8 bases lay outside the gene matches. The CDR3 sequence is CAWTKRLAGVTDTQYF. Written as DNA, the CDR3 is TGTGCCTGGACGAAAAGACTAGCGGGAGTGACAGATACGCAGTATTTT.

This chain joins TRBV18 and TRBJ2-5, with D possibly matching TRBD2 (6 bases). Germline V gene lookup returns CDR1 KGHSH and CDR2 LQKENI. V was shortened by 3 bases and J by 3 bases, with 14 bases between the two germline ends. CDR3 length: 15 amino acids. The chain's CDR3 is CASSPRASGEETQYF. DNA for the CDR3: TGTGCCAGCTCACCGCGGGCCTCGGGGGAAGAGACCCAGTACTTC.

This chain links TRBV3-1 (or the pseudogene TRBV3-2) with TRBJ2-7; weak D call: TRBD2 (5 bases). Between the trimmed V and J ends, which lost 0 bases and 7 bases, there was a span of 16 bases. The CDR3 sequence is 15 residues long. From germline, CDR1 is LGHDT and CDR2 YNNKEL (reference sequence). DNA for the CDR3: TGTGCCAGCAGCCAAGATGCCTTGGAGGCCAGGGAGCAGTACTTC. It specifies CASSQDALEAREQYF.

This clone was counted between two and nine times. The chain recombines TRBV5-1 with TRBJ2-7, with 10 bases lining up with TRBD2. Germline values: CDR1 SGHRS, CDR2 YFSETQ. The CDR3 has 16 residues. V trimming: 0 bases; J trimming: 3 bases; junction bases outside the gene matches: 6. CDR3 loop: CASSLAASGRGYEQYF. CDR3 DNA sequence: TGCGCCAGCAGCTTGGCCGCTAGCGGGAGAGGCTACGAGCAGTACTTC.

The CDR3: CSVSWGGPTEAFF. The CDR3 DNA reads TGCAGCGTCTCCTGGGGGGGGCCCACTGAAGCTTTCTTT. The rearrangement joins TRBV29-1 to TRBJ1-1; D is possibly TRBD1 (6 bases). Germline-derived CDR1 and CDR2 are SQVTM and ANQGSEA. The CDR3 sequence is 13 residues long. Trimming shortened V by 6 bases and J by 4 bases, and 15 bases separated the two germline ends.

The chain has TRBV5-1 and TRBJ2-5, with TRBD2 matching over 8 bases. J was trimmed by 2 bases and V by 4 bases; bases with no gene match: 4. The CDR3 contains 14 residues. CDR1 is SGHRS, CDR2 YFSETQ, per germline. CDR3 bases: TGCGCCAGCAGCAGCGGGACTAGACAAGAGACCCAGTACTTC. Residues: CASSSGTRQETQYF.

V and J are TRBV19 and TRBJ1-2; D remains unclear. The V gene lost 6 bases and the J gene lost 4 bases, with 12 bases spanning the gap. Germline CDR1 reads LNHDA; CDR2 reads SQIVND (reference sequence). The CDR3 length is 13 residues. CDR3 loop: CASSRGWGYGYTF. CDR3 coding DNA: TGTGCCAGTAGCCGGGGATGGGGCTATGGCTACACCTTC.

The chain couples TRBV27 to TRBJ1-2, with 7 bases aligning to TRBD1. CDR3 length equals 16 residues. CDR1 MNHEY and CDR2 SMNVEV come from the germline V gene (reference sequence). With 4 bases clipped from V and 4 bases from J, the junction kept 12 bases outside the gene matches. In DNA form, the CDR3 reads TGTGCCAGCAGTTCCGCCGGGACAGAGCTGAGCTATGGCTACACCTTC. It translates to CASSSAGTELSYGYTF.

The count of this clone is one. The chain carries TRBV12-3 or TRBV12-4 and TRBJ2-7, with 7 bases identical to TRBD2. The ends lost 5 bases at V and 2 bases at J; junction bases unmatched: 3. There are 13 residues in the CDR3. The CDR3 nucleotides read TGTGCCAGCAGTCTCCGGGGGGCCTACGAGCAGTACTTC. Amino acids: CASSLRGAYEQYF.

The CDR3 loop reads CASSVGAYQETQYF. For the CDR3, the DNA is TGTGCCAGCAGCGTAGGGGCATACCAAGAGACCCAGTACTTC. This sequence joins TRBV9 and TRBJ2-5; no clear D gene. The V gene lost 0 bases and the J gene lost 0 bases, with 6 bases spanning the gap. CDR1 and CDR2 (germline): SGDLS, YYNGEE. The CDR3 is 14 amino acids.